This TCR beta chain is drawn from a study of vaccination and CD4 T cells after COVID-19. The CDR3 sequence is 16 residues long. CDR1 and CDR2 from the germline V gene are ENHRY and SYGVKD. An Oncomine TCR Beta short-read assay was used to sequence the DNA from cultured CD4+ T cells. MiXCR, run by TCRdb on the PCR reads, gives a single entry per CDR3 protein. The data contain around 20,000 distinct CDR3 sequences, about 39% of them singletons. Treatment meaning: approximately 9-day PBMC culture with coronavirus spike peptide pools or control peptides (ViraFEST assay). Comment on this clonotype: No antigen is known for it. At one end, the junction sequence differs from germline, possibly due to a read error.

This clonotype was sampled from a human donor who had recovered from COVID-19. The gene calls are TRBV10-3 and TRBJ1-3, with D possibly matching TRBD1 (6 bases). Here the sequenced sample was CD4+ T cells from blood, cultured in vitro, taken before SARS-CoV-2 vaccination. The CDR3 loop reads CAISPGQPLSGNAIYF. The CDR3 DNA follows: TGTGCCATCAGCCCCGGACAGCCCTTATCTGGAAACGCCATATATTTT.